This is a list of T cell receptor beta chains from one sample in a study of T cells in localized non-small cell lung cancer. Generated by immunoSEQ multiplex PCR, the TCRdb table keeps only in-frame clones and is missing some. The table includes more than 25,000 clones, about nine tenths detected once. The sample consisted of peripheral blood, taken before any cancer treatment. Receptors were obtained from a woman aged 35-70 years with stage I lung adenocarcinoma. Both conserved end residues are part of each CDR3. D genes are given only for firm matches. The size field is filled for only some rows; it gives once, few, many or a size class.

j_call d_call clone_size v_call cdr3_aa cdr3_nt
TRBJ2-1 . few TRBV21-1 CASSVSGSSYNEQFF TGTGCCAGCAGCGTTAGCGGGAGCTCCTACAATGAGCAGTTCTTC
TRBJ2-2 TRBD1 once TRBV5-1 CASSLGRQGARTGELFF TGCGCCAGCAGCTTGGGCCGACAGGGGGCGAGGACCGGGGAGCTGTTTTTT
TRBJ1-5 TRBD1 . TRBV28 CASSTGGSGDQPQHF TGTGCCAGCAGTACAGGGGGTTCGGGCGATCAGCCCCAGCATTTT
TRBJ2-5 . . TRBV7-3 CASSPTGDWETQYF TGTGCCAGCAGCCCTACCGGGGACTGGGAGACCCAGTACTTC
TRBJ2-3 TRBD2 . TRBV5-1 CASSLTGGPADTQYF TGCGCCAGCAGCTTAACGGGGGGGCCCGCAGATACGCAGTATTTT
TRBJ2-3 TRBD2 once TRBV11-2 CASSSAGGSDTQYF TGTGCCAGCAGCTCGGCGGGGGGCTCAGATACGCAGTATTTT
TRBJ2-7 TRBD1 . TRBV5-1 CASSFSGGATYEQYF TGCGCCAGCAGCTTTTCAGGGGGCGCGACTTACGAGCAGTACTTC
TRBJ1-1 . few TRBV5-1 CASSLAQGRLEAFF TGCGCCAGCAGCTTGGCCCAGGGTCGGCTGGAAGCTTTCTTT
TRBJ2-4 TRBD1 once TRBV25-1 CASSGGQGARDIQYF TGTGCCAGCAGTGGAGGACAGGGTGCTCGGGACATTCAGTACTTC
TRBJ2-1 TRBD1 . TRBV28 CASRVDRGSIDEQFF TGTGCCAGCAGGGTAGACAGGGGCTCTATCGATGAGCAGTTCTTC
TRBJ1-6 . . TRBV12-2 CASRHLSPLHF TGTGCAAGTCGACACCTTTCACCCCTCCACTTT
TRBJ2-7 . once TRBV21-1 CASSFRDRETYEQYF TGTGCCAGCAGCTTCCGGGACAGGGAGACCTACGAGCAGTACTTC
TRBJ1-2 . . TRBV7-8 CASSRDGINYGYTF TGTGCCAGCAGCCGGGACGGGATAAACTATGGCTACACCTTC
TRBJ1-6 TRBD1 . TRBV2 CASSDLGTDINSPLHF TGTGCCAGCAGTGATCTCGGGACAGACATTAATTCACCCCTCCACTTT
TRBJ1-5 . . TRBV2 CASWGDDQPQHF TGTGCCAGCTGGGGGGACGACCAGCCCCAGCATTTT
TRBJ2-1 TRBD2 . TRBV7-2 CASSPGLAGAYNEQFF TGTGCCAGCAGCCCCGGACTAGCGGGAGCCTACAATGAGCAGTTCTTC
TRBJ1-2 . . TRBV6-1 CASIQTKDNYGYTF TGTGCCAGCATCCAGACAAAAGATAACTATGGCTACACCTTC
TRBJ2-3 . . TRBV4-1 CASSQSDSGAGTHTQYF TGCGCCAGCAGCCAATCCGACAGTGGGGCGGGAACGCATACGCAGTATTTT
TRBJ1-2 . once TRBV6-6 CASSPTGSGYGYTF TGTGCCAGCAGCCCGACAGGCTCTGGCTATGGCTACACCTTC
TRBJ2-1 TRBD2 . TRBV14 CASSQGGPGTSGGRGQFF TGTGCCAGCAGCCAAGGAGGGCCCGGGACTAGCGGGGGCCGGGGGCAGTTCTTC
TRBJ2-5 TRBD1 . TRBV28 CASRNRGETQYF TGTGCCAGCAGAAACAGGGGAGAGACCCAGTACTTC
TRBJ1-2 . once TRBV7-8 CASSLAPGTNYGYTF TGTGCCAGCAGTTTGGCGCCGGGCACTAACTATGGCTACACCTTC
TRBJ1-2 . . TRBV4-2 CASSQETHRTVNYGYTF TGTGCCAGCAGCCAAGAAACACACCGGACAGTTAACTATGGCTACACCTTC
TRBJ2-3 TRBD2 . TRBV30 CAWRKLAGGQDTQYF TGTGCCTGGAGAAAACTAGCGGGGGGACAAGATACGCAGTATTTT
TRBJ1-2 . . TRBV12-5 CASGPGSYGYTF TGTGCTAGTGGTCCAGGGAGCTATGGCTACACCTTC
TRBJ2-7 . . TRBV7-2 CASSLGVGTPTYEQYF TGTGCCAGCAGCTTAGGGGTAGGGACCCCGACCTACGAGCAGTACTTC
TRBJ1-1 TRBD1 . TRBV29-1 CSVENRGSPNTEAFF TGCAGCGTTGAGAACAGGGGCTCCCCGAACACTGAAGCTTTCTTT
TRBJ1-4 . . TRBV28 CASITSGTEKLFF TGTGCCAGCATCACCTCCGGGACCGAAAAACTGTTTTTT
TRBJ1-5 TRBD1 . TRBV27 CASSSRTGYQPQHF TGTGCCAGCAGTTCGCGGACAGGATATCAGCCCCAGCATTTT
TRBJ1-1 . . TRBV28 CASSTPDMGTEAFF TGTGCCAGCAGTACCCCCGACATGGGCACTGAAGCTTTCTTT
TRBJ2-2 TRBD1 . TRBV14 CASRQQGSGELFF TGTGCCAGCAGGCAACAGGGGTCCGGGGAGCTGTTTTTT
TRBJ1-5 . . TRBV19 CASMRELSNQPQHF TGTGCCAGTATGAGGGAGTTGAGCAATCAGCCCCAGCATTTT
TRBJ1-2 TRBD1 . TRBV9 CASSVTGFPYGYTF TGTGCCAGCAGCGTGACAGGGTTCCCTTATGGCTACACCTTC
TRBJ1-2 . few TRBV11-1 CASSHTGTLNYGYTF TGTGCCAGCAGCCACACCGGGACGCTTAACTATGGCTACACCTTC
TRBJ2-7 . . TRBV15 CATSRTLSSYEQYF TGTGCCACCAGCAGGACACTTAGCTCCTACGAGCAGTACTTC
TRBJ1-5 . . TRBV19 CASSIGLGRRSNQPQHF TGTGCCAGTAGTATAGGGCTCGGACGGCGTAGCAATCAGCCCCAGCATTTT
TRBJ2-7 TRBD1 . TRBV6-1 CASSSWGQGTYEQYF TGTGCCAGCAGTTCCTGGGGACAGGGGACCTACGAGCAGTACTTC
TRBJ2-2 TRBD2 . TRBV5-6 CASSALAGNTGELFF TGTGCCAGCAGCGCACTAGCGGGGAACACCGGGGAGCTGTTTTTT
TRBJ2-2 TRBD1 . TRBV7-3 CASSPDRGGNTGELFF TGTGCCAGCAGCCCCGACAGGGGTGGGAACACCGGGGAGCTGTTTTTT
TRBJ1-6 TRBD1 . TRBV28 CASSSPLGTGVSPLHF TGTGCCAGCAGTTCCCCTCTTGGGACAGGGGTTTCACCCCTCCACTTT
TRBJ2-1 TRBD2 . TRBV30 CAWGRSSGSYNEQFF TGTGCCTGGGGGAGGTCTAGCGGATCCTACAATGAGCAGTTCTTC
TRBJ2-6 . . TRBV2 CASSETGRVSGANVLTF TGTGCCAGCAGTGAGACAGGGAGGGTTTCTGGGGCCAACGTCCTGACTTTC
TRBJ2-7 . . TRBV10-3 CAISESTGEQYF TGTGCCATCAGTGAGTCGACTGGAGAGCAGTACTTC
TRBJ1-5 . . TRBV19 CASSPYGTGYSNQPQHF TGTGCCAGTAGCCCCTATGGGACGGGCTATAGCAATCAGCCCCAGCATTTT
TRBJ2-7 . . TRBV7-2 CASSLGGTSSYEQYF TGTGCCAGCAGCTTAGGTGGGACAAGTTCCTACGAGCAGTACTTC
TRBJ1-2 . . TRBV2 CASPSSGEGSGFGGYTF TGTGCCAGCCCTTCCTCCGGCGAGGGATCGGGCTTCGGCGGCTACACCTTC
TRBJ2-1 . . TRBV7-3 CASSAAGNNEQFF TGTGCCAGCAGCGCCGCTGGGAACAATGAGCAGTTCTTC
TRBJ1-5 . . TRBV30 CAWSTGGNQPQHF TGTGCCTGGAGTACCGGGGGCAATCAGCCCCAGCATTTT
TRBJ2-1 TRBD1 . TRBV28 CASSLGGTGYNEQFF TGTGCCAGCAGTTTGGGGGGGACAGGGTACAATGAGCAGTTCTTC
TRBJ2-3 TRBD2 . TRBV7-8 CASSLAGEGDTQYF TGTGCCAGCAGCTTAGCAGGGGAGGGAGATACGCAGTATTTT
TRBJ2-1 . once TRBV6-5 CASSYSKVNEQFF TGTGCCAGCAGTTACTCCAAGGTTAATGAGCAGTTCTTC
TRBJ2-7 TRBD1 . TRBV5-1 CASSSDRAAYF TGCGCCAGCAGCTCGGACAGGGCCGCGTACTTC
TRBJ1-5 . . TRBV6-1 CASSEPGSVQPQHF TGTGCCAGCAGTGAACCGGGGTCGGTTCAGCCCCAGCATTTT
TRBJ2-7 TRBD2 . TRBV27 CASSPRGVDEQYF TGTGCCAGCAGTCCCCGGGGGGTGGACGAGCAGTACTTC
TRBJ1-3 . . TRBV7-8 CASSLRSGDITIYF TGTGCCAGCAGCTTAAGGTCTGGAGATATAACCATATATTTT